This note documents a single T cell receptor (beta chain) sequence. This record belongs to a study of memory CD4+ T cells and cytomegalovirus serostatus. Study overall: Of the healthy Belgian adults, fewer than 10 were CMV seropositive and about two dozen seronegative.

Single viable CD3+CD4+CD8-CD45RO+ cells were sorted as the memory CD4+ T cells. The data were produced by immunoSEQ multiplex PCR, yet TCRdb's version contains in-frame clones alone and is incomplete. The repertoire holds about 64,000 clones, with approximately 80% as singletons. The CDR3 has 14 residues. V shed 6 bases and J shed 3 bases, with 15 bases lying between them. The germline V gene has CDR1 SGHRS and CDR2 YFSETQ. The rearrangement links TRBV5-1 to TRBJ1-2; TRBD1 might be the D (5 bases). The source of this sequence is an adult in good health and CMV-seronegative. Material: memory CD4+ T cells from blood. CDR3 nucleotide sequence: TGCGCCAGCACCAGGGCGGCGGGGGACTATGGCTACACCTTC. Translated, it gives CASTRAAGDYGYTF.